This T cell receptor beta chain was retrieved from a study of early T cells in non-severe SARS-CoV-2 infection. Each single cDNA molecule received a unique molecular identifier. TCRdb analysed the 5' RACE reads with MiXCR anew, one entry per CDR3 protein. Of 43,000 or so distinct CDR3 sequences listed, under 4.5% are singletons. Trimming took 0 bases from V and 1 from J, leaving 8 bases between them. This CDR3 spans 15 amino acids. Germline V CDR1 and CDR2: SGHKS, YYEKEE (reference sequence). Many counts were recorded for this clonotype. The chain has TRBV5-5 and TRBJ2-1, with no clear D. Specimen: whole blood. The source of this sequence is an adult who was a healthcare worker with PCR-confirmed SARS-CoV-2 infection or an uninfected control (not recorded which). DNA for the CDR3: TGTGCCAGCAGCTTGGAGGTCCAATCCTACAATGAGCAGTTCTTC. Amino acid sequence: CASSLEVQSYNEQFF.